The 20 T cell receptor beta chains below were found in one sample sequenced in a study of cytomegalovirus exposure and HLA in healthy donors. PCR was performed using 60 Vbeta and 13 Jbeta primers. TCRdb's table, derived via immunoSEQ multiplex PCR, lists solely in-frame clones and lacks some. The table has about 270,000 clones, 65% to 85% seen once. Sequencing input: PBMCs. These receptors originate from a female donor in good health and CMV-seronegative.

This chain uses TRBV27 with TRBJ2-1, with 7 nucleotides matching TRBD1. V lost 6 bases to trimming and J lost 7 bases; unmatched junction nucleotides: 6. The length of the CDR3 is 13 residues. Germline CDR1 is MNHEY and CDR2 is SMNVEV (reference sequence). The CDR3 reads CASRRQGRNEQFF. The CDR3 DNA follows: TGTGCCAGCAGAAGACAGGGAAGAAATGAGCAGTTCTTC.

V gene TRBV5-4 combines with J gene TRBJ1-2, with D unclear. CDR3 length: 13 residues. The V and J ends lost 1 base and 3 bases respectively, with 7 bases between them. Germline V CDR1 and CDR2: SGHNT, YYREEE (reference sequence). CDR3 bases: TGTGCCAGCAGCTTGACAGCACACTATGGCTACACCTTC. Protein: CASSLTAHYGYTF.

This clone was seen once. The chain joins TRBV11-2 to TRBJ2-3; D may be TRBD1 (6 bases). The length of the CDR3 is 12 residues. Trimming removed 5 bases at V and 7 bases at J, with 10 bases between. CDR1 and CDR2 from the germline V gene are SGHAT and FQNNGV. CDR3 DNA: TGTGCCAGCAGCCACCGGGACAATACGCAGTATTTT. This translates into CASSHRDNTQYF.

The rearrangement links TRBV7-2 to TRBJ2-5; 9 nucleotides agree with TRBD2. Unmatched junction bases numbered 11, after V lost 5 bases and J lost 4 bases. CDR1 and CDR2 (germline): SGHTA, FQGNSA. CDR3 length: 16 residues. The CDR3 loop reads CASSPGVREGRETQYF. The CDR3 DNA sequence: TGTGCCAGCAGCCCAGGGGTGCGGGAGGGCCGAGAGACCCAGTACTTC. Using reference TRBV7-2 and TRBJ2-5 for the parts outside the CDR3, the full variable domain is GAGVSQSPSNKVTEKGKDVELRCDPISGHTALYWYRQSLGQGLEFLIYFQGNSAPDKSGLPSDRFSAERTGGSVSTLTIQRTQQEDSAVYLCASSPGVREGRETQYFGPGTRLLVL.

The chain uses TRBV10-3 and TRBJ2-7; a weak D match, TRBD2 (6 bases). Germline V gives CDR1 ENHRY, CDR2 SYGVKD. The V end lost 3 bases, the J end lost 4 bases, and 25 bases lay between the germline ends. The CDR3 runs to 18 residues. DNA of the CDR3: TGTGCCATCAGTGATGATCATTGGTTGACTAGGGGCCAGTACGAGCAGTACTTC. Translating gives CAISDDHWLTRGQYEQYF.

The chain joins TRBV5-1 to TRBJ2-3; TRBD2 agrees at 12 bases. The ends lost 4 bases at V and 1 base at J; junction bases unmatched: 7. Germline V gene sequence: CDR1 SGHRS, CDR2 YFSETQ. The CDR3 has 17 amino acids. In DNA form, the CDR3 reads TGCGCCAGCAGCCGAGGACTAGCGGGAAAAGGCACAGATACGCAGTATTTT. Its protein product is CASSRGLAGKGTDTQYF.

V is TRBV7-9 and J is TRBJ1-4, with TRBD1 identical over 8 bases. Trimming removed 2 bases from V and 5 bases from J; junction bases left unmatched: 4. This CDR3 is built from 15 residues. Germline lookup yields CDR1 SEHNR and CDR2 FQNEAQ (reference sequence). The CDR3 loop is CASSLRTGSNEKLFF. CDR3 bases: TGTGCCAGCAGCTTAAGGACAGGGTCAAATGAAAAACTGTTTTTT.

This clone was seen once. The chain has TRBV1 and TRBJ1-3; the table assigns TRBD1, which was not confirmed against the DNA. TRBV1 is a listed pseudogene. The CDR3 is 16 amino acids. The CDR3 here is CTSSPTNGQLGNTIYF. The CDR3 nucleotides are TGCACCAGCAGCCCGACCAACGGACAGCTTGGAAACACCATATATTTT.

The table lists this clone with a count of one. J is TRBJ1-1 and V is TRBV5-1; the D is unclear. V lost 4 bases, J lost 0 bases, and 7 bases lay in between. Germline values: CDR1 SGHRS, CDR2 YFSETQ. The CDR3 covers 13 residues. CDR3 region: CASSPELNTEAFF. The CDR3 nucleotides are TGCGCCAGCAGCCCGGAGTTGAACACTGAAGCTTTCTTT. Drawing the rest from reference TRBV5-1 and TRBJ1-1, the complete variable domain is KAGVTQTPRYLIKTRGQQVTLSCSPISGHRSVSWYQQTPGQGLQFLFEYFSETQRNKGNFPGRFSGRQFSNSRSEMNVSTLELGDSALYLCASSPELNTEAFFGQGTRLTVV.

This clone was found a few times. The chain uses TRBV28 and TRBJ2-2; 11 positions agree with TRBD2. Germline CDR1 and CDR2: MDHEN and SYDVKM. The CDR3 totals 16 residues. Germline trimming cut 6 bases from V and 2 bases from J; bases unmatched to any gene: 5. For the CDR3, the DNA is TGTGCCAGCAGAGCTACTAGCGGGGGCAACACCGGGGAGCTGTTTTTT. Protein sequence: CASRATSGGNTGELFF.

There are a few counts of this clone. The gene calls are TRBV18 and TRBJ1-1, with D unclear. The V end was cut by 4 bases, the J end by 1 base, with 7 bases between. There are 13 residues in the CDR3. The germline CDR1 and CDR2 sequences are KGHSH and LQKENI. The CDR3 bases are TGTGCCAGCTCACTAGCAAGGAACACTGAAGCTTTCTTT. Amino acids: CASSLARNTEAFF.

As concerns this clone: The junction differs from germline at one of its ends, possibly a read error. This chain connects TRBV7-7 to TRBJ2-5; D gene unclear. The germline CDR1 and CDR2 sequences are SSHAT and FNYEAQ (reference sequence). This CDR3 region has 13 residues. The CDR3 DNA is TGTGCTAGCAGCAAAAGTTTGAGTGAGACCCAGTACTTC. It encodes CASSKSLSETQYF.

This clone has only a few counts. V is TRBV2 and J is TRBJ2-7, with D possibly being TRBD1 (6 bases). Germline V gene sequence: CDR1 SNHLY, CDR2 FYNNEI. The CDR3 runs to 12 residues. V lost 6 bases, J lost 4 bases, and 10 bases lay in between. CDR3 sequence (DNA): TGTGCCAGCAGAGCCGACAGGTACGAGCAGTACTTC. Residues: CASRADRYEQYF.

The chain has TRBV5-1 and TRBJ1-2, with D maybe TRBD1 (5 bases). Trimming took 3 bases from V and 6 from J, leaving 9 bases between them. CDR3 size: 12 residues. In germline, CDR1 is SGHRS, CDR2 YFSETQ. CDR3 loop: CASSSGLDGYTF. CDR3 nucleotides: TGCGCCAGCAGCTCGGGACTGGATGGCTACACCTTC.

The genes are TRBV19 and TRBJ2-7; 9 positions match TRBD1. Germline CDR1 reads LNHDA; CDR2 reads SQIVND (reference sequence). The CDR3 has 15 amino acids. Losses at the gene ends were 4 bases for V and 2 bases for J; bases not matched to a gene: 6. In DNA form, the CDR3 reads TGTGCCAGTAGTAGAACCGGGACAGGGACCTACGAGCAGTACTTC. It encodes CASSRTGTGTYEQYF.

CDR3 amino acids: CASSYSTGSGEKLFF. In DNA form, the CDR3 reads TGTGCCAGCAGCTATTCTACAGGGTCGGGTGAAAAACTGTTTTTT. This chain joins TRBV28 and TRBJ1-4; perhaps TRBD1 as D (6 bases). V lost 6 bases to trimming and J lost 7 bases, with 18 bases between them. Germline V gives CDR1 MDHEN, CDR2 SYDVKM. The CDR3 length is 15 residues.

This clone was seen a few times. The chain recombines TRBV2 with TRBJ2-1, with a weak D call TRBD1 (5 bases). The ends were cut back, 7 bases at V and 9 bases at J, with 19 bases in the middle. Germline-derived CDR1 and CDR2 are SNHLY and FYNNEI. This CDR3 has 14 amino acids. The CDR3 sequence is CASTTRWGISEQFF. The CDR3 DNA reads as TGTGCCAGCACCACCCGGTGGGGCATCAGTGAGCAGTTCTTC.

This chain joins TRBV2 and TRBJ1-4; TRBD1 matches 9 bases. The CDR3 contains 14 residues. CDR1 is SNHLY and CDR2 is FYNNEI in the germline V gene. After removal of 6 bases from V and 7 bases from J, the junction contained 6 bases not matched to a gene. The chain's CDR3 is CASRSQGAGEKLFF. In DNA form, the CDR3 reads TGTGCCAGCAGATCACAGGGGGCCGGTGAAAAACTGTTTTTT.

This clone was picked up one time. The chain links TRBV5-6 to TRBJ1-4; possible D gene TRBD1, 6 bases. The CDR3 extends over 14 amino acids. V was trimmed by 4 bases and J by 7 bases, leaving 14 bases between them. CDR1 and CDR2 from the germline V gene are SGHDT and YYEEEE. CDR3 residues: CASSKQGLGEKLFF. The CDR3 DNA sequence: TGTGCCAGCAGCAAACAGGGCTTGGGTGAAAAACTGTTTTTT.

The V and J genes are TRBV27 and TRBJ1-1; 7 bases map to TRBD1. This CDR3 contains 14 residues. V gave up 6 bases and J gave up 3 bases; unmatched junction bases: 7. CDR1 is MNHEY, CDR2 SMNVEV, per germline (reference sequence). This chain's CDR3 is CASRHRGRYTEAFF. The CDR3 DNA sequence: TGTGCCAGCAGACACAGGGGACGGTACACTGAAGCTTTCTTT.